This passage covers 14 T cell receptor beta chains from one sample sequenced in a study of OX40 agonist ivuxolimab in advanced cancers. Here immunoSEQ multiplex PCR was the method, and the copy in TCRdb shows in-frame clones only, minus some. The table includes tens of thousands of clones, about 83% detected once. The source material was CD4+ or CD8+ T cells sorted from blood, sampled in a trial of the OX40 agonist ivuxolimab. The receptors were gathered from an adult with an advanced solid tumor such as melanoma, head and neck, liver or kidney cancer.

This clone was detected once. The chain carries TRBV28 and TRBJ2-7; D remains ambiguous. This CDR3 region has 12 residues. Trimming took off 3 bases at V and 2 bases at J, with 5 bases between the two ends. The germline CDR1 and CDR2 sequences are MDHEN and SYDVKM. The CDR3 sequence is CASSFQTYEQYF. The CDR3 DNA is TGTGCCAGCAGTTTTCAGACCTACGAGCAGTACTTC.

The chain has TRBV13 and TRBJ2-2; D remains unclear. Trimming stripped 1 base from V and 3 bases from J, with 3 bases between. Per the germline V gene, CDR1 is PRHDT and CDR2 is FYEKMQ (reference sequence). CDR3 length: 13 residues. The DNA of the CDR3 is TGTGCCAGCAGCTTAGCACACACCGGGGAGCTGTTTTTT. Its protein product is CASSLAHTGELFF.

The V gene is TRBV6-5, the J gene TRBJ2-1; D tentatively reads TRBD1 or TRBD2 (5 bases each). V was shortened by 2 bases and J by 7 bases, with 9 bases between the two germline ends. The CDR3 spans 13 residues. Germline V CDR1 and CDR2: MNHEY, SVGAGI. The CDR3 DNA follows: TGTGCCAGCAGTTACGCGTGGGGGAATGAGCAGTTCTTC. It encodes CASSYAWGNEQFF.

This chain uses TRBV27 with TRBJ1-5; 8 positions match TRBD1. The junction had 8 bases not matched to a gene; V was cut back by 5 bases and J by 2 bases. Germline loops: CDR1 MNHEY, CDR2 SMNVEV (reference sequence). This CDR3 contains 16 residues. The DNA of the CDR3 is TGTGCCAGCAGTCGCCCTGCGACAGGGGGCAATCAGCCCCAGCATTTT. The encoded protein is CASSRPATGGNQPQHF.

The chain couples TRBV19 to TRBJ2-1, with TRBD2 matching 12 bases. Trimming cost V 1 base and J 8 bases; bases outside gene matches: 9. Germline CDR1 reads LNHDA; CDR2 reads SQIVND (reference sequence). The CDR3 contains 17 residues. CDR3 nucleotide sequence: TGTGCCAGTAGTATAGCTAGCGGGGGGGCCGGTGAATATGAGCAGTTCTTC. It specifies CASSIASGGAGEYEQFF.

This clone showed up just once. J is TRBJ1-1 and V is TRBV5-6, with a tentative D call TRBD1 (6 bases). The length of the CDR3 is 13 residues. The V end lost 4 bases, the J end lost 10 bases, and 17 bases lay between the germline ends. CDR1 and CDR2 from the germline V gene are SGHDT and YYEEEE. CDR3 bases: TGTGCCAGCAGCATAGGGGGGGGGCGAGGAGCTTTCTTT. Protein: CASSIGGGRGAFF.

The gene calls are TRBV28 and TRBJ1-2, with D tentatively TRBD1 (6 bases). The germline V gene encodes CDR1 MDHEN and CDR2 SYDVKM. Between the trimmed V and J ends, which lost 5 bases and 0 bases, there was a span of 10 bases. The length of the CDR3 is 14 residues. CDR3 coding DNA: TGTGCCAGCAGTACGGACAGCACTAACTATGGCTACACCTTC. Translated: CASSTDSTNYGYTF.

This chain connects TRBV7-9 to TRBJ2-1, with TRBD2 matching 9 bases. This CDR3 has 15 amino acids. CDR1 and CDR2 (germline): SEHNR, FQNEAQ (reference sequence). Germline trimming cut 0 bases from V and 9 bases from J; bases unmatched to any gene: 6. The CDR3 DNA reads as TGTGCCAGCAGCTTAGCGGTAGCGGGGGTAATTGAGCAGTTCTTC. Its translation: CASSLAVAGVIEQFF.

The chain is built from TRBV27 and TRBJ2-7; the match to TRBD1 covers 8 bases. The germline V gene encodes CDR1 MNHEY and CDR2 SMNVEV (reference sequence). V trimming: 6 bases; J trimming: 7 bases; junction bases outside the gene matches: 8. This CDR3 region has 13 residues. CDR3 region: CASSPDRAGEQYF. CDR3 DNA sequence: TGTGCCAGCAGCCCGGACAGGGCTGGGGAGCAGTACTTC.

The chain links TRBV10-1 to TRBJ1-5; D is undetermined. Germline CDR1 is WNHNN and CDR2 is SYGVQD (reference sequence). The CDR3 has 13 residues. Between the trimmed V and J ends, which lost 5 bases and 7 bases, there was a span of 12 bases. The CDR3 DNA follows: TGCGCCAGCAGTCTCGGTCCGGACCAGCCCCAGCATTTT. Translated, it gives CASSLGPDQPQHF.

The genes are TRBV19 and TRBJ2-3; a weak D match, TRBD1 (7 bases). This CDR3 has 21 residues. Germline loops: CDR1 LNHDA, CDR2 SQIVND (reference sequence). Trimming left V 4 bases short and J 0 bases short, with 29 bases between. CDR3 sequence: CASSTVAGQWGYRTSTDTQYF. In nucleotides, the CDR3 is TGTGCCAGTAGTACCGTGGCGGGACAGTGGGGCTATCGGACTAGCACAGATACGCAGTATTTT.

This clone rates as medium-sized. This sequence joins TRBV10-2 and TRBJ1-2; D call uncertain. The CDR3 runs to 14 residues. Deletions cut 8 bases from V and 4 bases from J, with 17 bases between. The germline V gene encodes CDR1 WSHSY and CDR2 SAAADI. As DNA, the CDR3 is TGCGCCAGCTCTCCCGGGGATAGTCCCTATGGCTACACCTTC. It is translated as CASSPGDSPYGYTF.

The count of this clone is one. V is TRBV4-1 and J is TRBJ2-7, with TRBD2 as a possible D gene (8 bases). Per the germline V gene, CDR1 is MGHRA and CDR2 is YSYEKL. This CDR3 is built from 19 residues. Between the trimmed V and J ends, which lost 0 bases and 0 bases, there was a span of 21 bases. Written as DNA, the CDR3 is TGCGCCAGCAGCCAAGAGTCGAGGGGGCGGGGGGCCCACTCCTACGAGCAGTACTTC. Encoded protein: CASSQESRGRGAHSYEQYF.

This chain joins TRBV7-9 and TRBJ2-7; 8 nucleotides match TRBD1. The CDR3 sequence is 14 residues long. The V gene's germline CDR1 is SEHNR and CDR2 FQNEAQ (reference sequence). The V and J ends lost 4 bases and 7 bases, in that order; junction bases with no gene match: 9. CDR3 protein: CASSYGQGLDEQYF. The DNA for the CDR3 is TGTGCCAGCAGCTACGGACAGGGTCTGGATGAGCAGTACTTC.